Only a few counts were recorded for the clone carrying this TCR beta chain. Its antigen remains unidentified. TCRbeta library construction was performed incorporating unique molecular identifiers. MiXCR, run by TCRdb on the PCR reads, gives a single entry per CDR3 protein. The sample shows about 540,000 distinct CDR3 sequences, over 25% of them seen only once. These data belong to a study of T-cell reconstitution after alpha-beta-depleted transplantation in children. Notes on the study in general: Reportedly, roughly two months post-transplant, alpha-beta T cells arose from several hundred expanded graft clones. Certain patients had high TCRbeta diversity at day 60, and it came from recipient T cells and thymic progenitors that survived. Most T-cell counts and diversity one year after the transplant came from T cells that were newly produced.

With 2 bases removed from V and 8 bases from J, the gap between germline ends came to 14 bases. This CDR3 is built from 15 residues. CDR1 is SGHKS, CDR2 YYEKEE, per germline (reference sequence). This chain links TRBV5-5 with TRBJ2-6; D uncertain. This specimen consisted of PBMCs, obtained before TCRalphabeta/CD19-depleted stem cell transplant. The TCR was taken from a boy in the first two years of life with Wiskott-Aldrich syndrome, due to receive a stem cell transplant. CDR3 residues: CASSLQSLLPNVLTF. The CDR3 nucleotides read TGTGCCAGCAGCTTACAGAGTCTATTACCCAACGTCCTGACTTTC.